The sequence of this TCR beta chain was determined in a study of T cells in Graves' hyperthyroidism and ophthalmopathy (dated by TCRdb to between 2018 and 2021). With respect to the entire study: Peripheral blood samples were taken at initial diagnosis, before any treatment was given. TCR V-J signatures able to tell the groups apart were searched for in a discovery cohort of 95 to 100 patients, of whom 43 had Graves' ophthalmopathy and roughly 59 had stable Graves' hyperthyroidism. Prospective prediction of ophthalmopathy was tested in an independent validation cohort consisting of some 18 hyperthyroidism patients and some 17 patients who later progressed to ophthalmopathy. The 75 to 100 discovery patients were randomly divided into training and test sets at a 7:3 ratio. Thyroid tissue and blood T-cell repertoires from about six Graves' hyperthyroidism patients were also compared in the study. After blood sampling, hyperthyroidism patients were treated with methimazole at a starting dose of 30 mg daily, and ophthalmopathy patients were treated with high-dose intravenous methylprednisolone. The paper describes TCR Vbeta CDR3 sequencing of 135 peripheral blood samples, made up of 43 ophthalmopathy patients, approximately 73 hyperthyroidism patients and 17 progressor patients.

The TCR beta CDR3 regions were amplified from RNA transcripts. For the first round of RT-PCR on the TCR CDR3, the HTBI primer set was used together with the Qiagen OneStep RT-PCR kit. A second multiplex PCR round built the libraries, followed by size selection and purification. Sequencing of the libraries was done on an Illumina HiSeq2000 using paired-end 100 bp reads. Processing in the source paper ran as follows. Raw data were processed with SOAPnuke, discarding reads with adapters, uncalled bases, mean Phred below 15, or no exact constant-primer or identifier match. High-quality paired reads were merged with COPE v1.2.5, and unique nucleotide sequences were defined as clonotypes. Clonotypes were aligned to IMGT TRBV, TRBD and TRBJ reference segments using MiTCR v1.1. Only V-J combinations with frequency above 0.0001, covering 98% to 99.2% of repertoires, were analysed. The TCS score was defined as the ratio of F50 (clonal expansion) to E x V (chaos), calculated using BLOSUM62-based TCRdist between CDR3 peptides within each V-J. Welch's t-statistics and random forest reduced approximately 520 V-J features to roughly 13, which were used in a naive Bayes classifier (R e1071). TCRdb's own reprocessing of the public reads used fastp at Q25 and MiXCR and kept productive beta chains. Under each unique CDR3 protein, matching rows form one entry showing the most common genes and DNA. TCRdb, not the original authors, processed these V and J calls. This sample holds fewer than 650,000 distinct CDR3 sequences; 11% to 15% were observed only once. The top ten constitute around 7% of the sample.

General conclusions and limits of the study: In validation, the model predicted progression to ophthalmopathy a median of around 6.5 months before onset, with 70% to 71% sensitivity and 72.22% specificity. Sample size was not statistically predetermined, and investigators were not blinded to group allocation. Blood samples also contained most of the expanded thyroid clonotypes (frequency above 0.001), which suggests that blood repertoires may reflect thyroid immune responses. A 13 V-J signature model separated ophthalmopathy from stable hyperthyroidism, with about 88% sensitivity and 81.08% specificity in cross-validation and 80%/75% in testing.

In the ophthalmopathy patients, disease was moderately to severely active, with a Clinical Activity Score of 3 or more, a NOSPECS grade of 4 or more, and a duration of less than 3 months. The study excluded patients with uncontrolled infections, other autoimmune diseases, pregnancy or lactation. Clinical symptoms, serum thyroxine and TRAb, thyroid ultrasound, and orbital computed tomography formed the basis for the diagnoses. PBMCs were isolated from about 10 ml of fresh peripheral blood by Ficoll-Paque density gradient centrifugation. Trizol reagent was used to extract total RNA, and RNA quality was then checked on an Agilent 2100 Bioanalyzer. Comment on this clonotype: Its antigen is currently not known. No base-level quality is on record; no much larger clone is a single base apart.

The sample comprised blood. This TCR derives from a young woman with Graves' ophthalmopathy.

The CDR3 protein is CASSQGTPGEGYTF. At the DNA level, the sequence is TGTGCCAGCAGCCAGGGGACACCCGGGGAAGGCTACACCTTC. The chain joins TRBV4-2 to TRBJ1-2; the D gene is perhaps TRBD1, from 6 matching bases. Per the germline V gene, LGHNA is the CDR1 and YNFKEQ is the CDR2. Counted from cysteine to phenylalanine, this CDR3 has 14 amino acids. Only the CDR3 portion is preserved as DNA: 42 bases, with reading frame beginning at the first base. A distance of 16 bases separates the germline ends of V and J, which lose 3 bases and 8 bases respectively.